This T cell receptor (beta chain) appears in the sequencing data of a study of blood T cells in healthy people across ages. Healthy Caucasian individuals from Russia aged 6 to 90 served as donors. Researchers collected about 10 milliliters of peripheral blood from every single donor. The CDR3 contains 13 residues. With 2 bases removed from V and 4 bases from J, the gap between germline ends came to 8 bases. Germline-derived CDR1 and CDR2 are LGHDT and YNNKEL (reference sequence). Together with a sample-barcoded 5' primer, a J-beta primer mix was included in a second PCR lasting about 6 to 12 cycles. TCRdb redid the calling of the 5' RACE reads with MiXCR, one entry per CDR3 protein. The sample consists of around 870,000 distinct CDR3 sequences, around 28% of them appearing once.

The specimen sequenced was blood. The rearrangement links TRBV3-1 to TRBJ1-1; D unclear. This clonotype was sampled from a woman older than 75 in good health. CDR3 nucleotide sequence: TGTGCCAGCAGCCAAAGGGTTAGCACTGAAGCTTTCTTT. It specifies CASSQRVSTEAFF. Full variable domain (remainder filled in from reference TRBV3-1 and TRBJ1-1): DTAVSQTPKYLVTQMGNDKSIKCEQNLGHDTMYWYKQDSKKFLKIMFSYNNKELIINETVPNRFSPKSPDKAHLNLHINSLELGDSAVYFCASSQRVSTEAFFGQGTRLTVV.